The TCR beta chain described here comes from a study of graft-versus-host responses after intestinal transplantation. Using immunoSEQ multiplex PCR, the repertoire was profiled, and TCRdb retains in-frame clones only, with some absent. The profile shows about 70,000 clones, approximately 94% of them singletons. The germline gives CDR1 GTSNPN, CDR2 SVGIG (reference sequence). There are 12 residues in the CDR3. Trimming removed 1 base from V and 8 bases from J, with 11 bases in between. To note about this clone: What it binds is not known.

The chain combines TRBV30 with TRBJ1-1; D is ambiguous. The specimen was unstimulated CD8+ T cells sorted from spleen or lymph node cells, collected before intestinal transplant. The sequence derives from a human donor who received an intestinal transplant. CDR3 DNA: TGTGCCTGGAGTGCCGACACGGAGGAAGCTTTCTTT. Translating gives CAWSADTEEAFF. Filled out from reference TRBV30 and TRBJ1-1, the complete variable domain reads SQTIHQWPATLVQPVGSPLSLECTVEGTSNPNLYWYRQAAGRGLQLLFYSVGIGQISSEVPQNLSASRPQDRQFILSSKKLLLSDSGFYLCAWSADTEEAFFGQGTRLTVV.